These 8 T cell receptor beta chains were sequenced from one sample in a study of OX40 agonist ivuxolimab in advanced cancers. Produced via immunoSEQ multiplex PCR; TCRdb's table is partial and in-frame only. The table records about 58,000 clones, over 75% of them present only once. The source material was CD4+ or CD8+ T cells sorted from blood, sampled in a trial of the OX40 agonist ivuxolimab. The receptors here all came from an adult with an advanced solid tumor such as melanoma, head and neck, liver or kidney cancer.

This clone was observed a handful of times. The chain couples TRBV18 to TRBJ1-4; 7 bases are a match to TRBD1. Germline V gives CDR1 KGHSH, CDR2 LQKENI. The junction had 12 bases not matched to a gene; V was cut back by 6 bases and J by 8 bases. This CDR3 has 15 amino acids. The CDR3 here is CASSPQGTEREKLFF. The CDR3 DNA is TGTGCCAGCTCGCCCCAGGGGACAGAGCGGGAAAAACTGTTTTTT.

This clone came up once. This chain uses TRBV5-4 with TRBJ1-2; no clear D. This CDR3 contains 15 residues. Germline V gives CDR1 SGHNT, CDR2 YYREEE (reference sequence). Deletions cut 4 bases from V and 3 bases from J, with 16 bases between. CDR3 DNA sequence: TGTGCCAGCAGCCCCCGGACCGGTGGTGACTATGGCTACACCTTC. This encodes CASSPRTGGDYGYTF.

DNA for the CDR3: TGTGCCAGTTCAGGGACTGGGGCCAACGTCCTGACTTTC. Protein: CASSGTGANVLTF. V gene TRBV28 combines with J gene TRBJ2-6, with D possibly TRBD1 on 5 matching bases. The CDR3 is 13 amino acids. Trimming removed 9 bases at V and 2 bases at J, with 8 bases between. Per the germline V gene, CDR1 is MDHEN and CDR2 is SYDVKM.

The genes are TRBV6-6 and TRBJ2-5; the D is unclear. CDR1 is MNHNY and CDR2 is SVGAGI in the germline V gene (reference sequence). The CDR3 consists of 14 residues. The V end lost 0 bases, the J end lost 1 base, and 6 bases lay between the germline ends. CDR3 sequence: CASSYSPGQETQYF. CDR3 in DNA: TGTGCCAGCAGTTACTCGCCCGGCCAAGAGACCCAGTACTTC.

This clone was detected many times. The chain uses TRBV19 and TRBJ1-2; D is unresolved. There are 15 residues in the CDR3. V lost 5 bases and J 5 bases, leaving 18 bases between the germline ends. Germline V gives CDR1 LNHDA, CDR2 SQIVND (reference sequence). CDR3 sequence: CASSGSSRAGYGYTF. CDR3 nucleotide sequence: TGTGCCAGTAGTGGTAGTTCAAGGGCCGGGTATGGCTACACCTTC.

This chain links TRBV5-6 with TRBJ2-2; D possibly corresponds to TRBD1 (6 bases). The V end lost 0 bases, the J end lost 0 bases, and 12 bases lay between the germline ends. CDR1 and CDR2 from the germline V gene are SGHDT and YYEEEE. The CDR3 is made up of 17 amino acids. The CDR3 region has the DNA TGTGCCAGCAGCTTGGCGGGACACCGCACGAACACCGGGGAGCTGTTTTTT. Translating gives CASSLAGHRTNTGELFF. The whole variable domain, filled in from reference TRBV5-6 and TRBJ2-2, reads DAGVTQSPTHLIKTRGQQVTLRCSPKSGHDTVSWYQQALGQGPQFIFQYYEEEERQRGNFPDRFSGHQFPNYSSELNVNALLLGDSALYLCASSLAGHRTNTGELFFGEGSRLTVL.

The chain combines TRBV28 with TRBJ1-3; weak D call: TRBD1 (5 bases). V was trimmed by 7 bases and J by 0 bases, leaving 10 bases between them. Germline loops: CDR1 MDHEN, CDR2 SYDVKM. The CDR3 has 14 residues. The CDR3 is CASTSTGSGNTIYF. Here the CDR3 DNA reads TGTGCCAGCACCTCTACAGGCTCTGGAAACACCATATATTTT.

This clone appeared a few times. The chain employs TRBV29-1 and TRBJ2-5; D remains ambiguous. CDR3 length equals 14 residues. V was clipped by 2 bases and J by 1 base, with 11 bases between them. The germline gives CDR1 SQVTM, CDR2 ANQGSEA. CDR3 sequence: CSVEWGTFQETQYF. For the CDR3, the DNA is TGCAGCGTTGAATGGGGAACCTTCCAAGAGACCCAGTACTTC.